A single sample is the source of the 29 T cell receptor beta chains below, sequenced in a study of T cells in narcolepsy. The data were produced by immunoSEQ multiplex PCR, yet TCRdb's version contains in-frame clones alone and is incomplete. The profile shows under 30,000 clones, around four fifths of them singletons. Sequenced: CD45RA- memory CD4+ T cells from PBMCs. The receptors were gathered from a human donor with narcolepsy.

The chain joins TRBV11-2 to TRBJ1-6; D not resolved. Germline-derived CDR1 and CDR2 are SGHAT and FQNNGV. The length of the CDR3 is 14 residues. The V and J ends lost 1 base and 7 bases respectively, with 8 bases between them. The CDR3, as DNA: TGTGCCAGCAGCTTAGGAACAAGCAATTCACCCCTCCACTTT. Translating it yields CASSLGTSNSPLHF.

The gene calls are TRBV7-9 and TRBJ2-3, with 9 bases matching TRBD2. The CDR3 runs 15 residues. Looked up from germline, CDR1 is SEHNR and CDR2 is FQNEAQ (reference sequence). V shed 5 bases, J shed 2 bases, and the junction held 5 bases outside the gene matches. The CDR3 DNA reads as TGTGCCAGCAGCCTTCAGCGGGGGGACACAGATACGCAGTATTTT. Translated: CASSLQRGDTDTQYF. Variable domain in full (rest from reference TRBV7-9 and TRBJ2-3): DTGVSQNPRHKITKRGQNVTFRCDPISEHNRLYWYRQTLGQGPEFLTYFQNEAQLEKSRLLSDRFSAERPKGSFSTLEIQRTEQGDSAMYLCASSLQRGDTDTQYFGPGTRLTVL.

The rearrangement uses TRBV11-2 and TRBJ1-3; D gene unclear. The germline V gene encodes CDR1 SGHAT and CDR2 FQNNGV. This CDR3 has 14 amino acids. V lost 5 bases and J 4 bases, leaving 12 bases between the germline ends. CDR3 bases: TGTGCCAGCAGCCCGCCGGGGATCGGAAACACCATATATTTT. It translates to CASSPPGIGNTIYF.

In this sample, this clone turned up once. The chain uses TRBV30 and TRBJ2-3, with D tentatively TRBD2 (5 bases). The germline V gene encodes CDR1 GTSNPN and CDR2 SVGIG (reference sequence). The CDR3 consists of 15 residues. Between the trimmed V and J ends, which lost 0 bases and 0 bases, there was a span of 10 bases. CDR3 nucleotide sequence: TGTGCCTGGAGTGTACGGGGTGTTAGCACAGATACGCAGTATTTT. Its protein product is CAWSVRGVSTDTQYF.

The chain combines TRBV9 with TRBJ1-6; a weak D match, TRBD1 (6 bases). Germline V gives CDR1 SGDLS, CDR2 YYNGEE. Trimming removed 5 bases from V and 10 bases from J, with 19 bases in between. This CDR3 comprises 15 residues. This chain's CDR3 is CASRRGSSGNSPLHF. The CDR3 DNA reads as TGTGCCAGCAGAAGGGGGTCCTCAGGGAACTCACCCCTCCACTTT.

This rearrangement joins TRBV18 to TRBJ2-7, with 14 bases aligning to TRBD2. CDR3 size: 15 residues. Germline CDR1 KGHSH, CDR2 LQKENI. The junction had 1 base not matched to a gene; V was cut back by 4 bases and J by 2 bases. The CDR3 is CASSRTSGGTYEQYF. The CDR3 bases are TGTGCCAGCTCACGGACTAGCGGGGGGACCTACGAGCAGTACTTC.

The V and J genes are TRBV7-9 and TRBJ1-2, with D possibly matching TRBD1 (6 bases). Germline CDR1 SEHNR, CDR2 FQNEAQ (reference sequence). Trimming removed 5 bases at V and 5 bases at J, with 12 bases between. The length of the CDR3 is 13 residues. The CDR3 DNA is TGTGCCAGCAGCGAAAGACAGGAGTATGGCTACACCTTC. Translation gives CASSERQEYGYTF.

The genes are TRBV2 and TRBJ1-1, with D possibly matching TRBD1 (5 bases). Germline CDR1 is SNHLY and CDR2 is FYNNEI. The CDR3 length is 13 residues. Trimming removed 4 bases from V and 5 bases from J, with 11 bases in between. The DNA for the CDR3 is TGTGCCAGCAGTGTACAGGTTACGACTGAAGCTTTCTTT. Translation gives CASSVQVTTEAFF.

The J gene is TRBJ1-1, the V gene TRBV7-8; weak D call: TRBD1 (5 bases). Germline CDR1 reads SGHVS; CDR2 reads FQNEAQ. The CDR3 extends over 16 amino acids. The germline V and J ends were trimmed by 1 base and 4 bases, with 16 bases remaining between them. DNA for the CDR3: TGTGCCAGCAGCTTAGAAGCGGGGCAGGGTGGCACTGAAGCTTTCTTT. It yields the protein CASSLEAGQGGTEAFF.

The chain uses TRBV5-1 and TRBJ2-5; 8 bases map to TRBD1. CDR3 length: 15 residues. Germline CDR1 is SGHRS and CDR2 is YFSETQ. V was clipped by 0 bases and J by 2 bases; unmatched bases: 3. In DNA, the CDR3 is TGCGCCAGCAGCTTGGGCACAGGGGGGCAAGAGACCCAGTACTTC. This encodes CASSLGTGGQETQYF.

The J gene is TRBJ1-3, the V gene TRBV11-2; 7 positions agree with TRBD1. Germline V gives CDR1 SGHAT, CDR2 FQNNGV. The CDR3 totals 15 residues. V was pared by 1 base and J by 0 bases, with 0 bases of the junction left unmatched. The CDR3 DNA follows: TGTGCCAGCAGCTTAGCAGGGGGCTCTGGAAACACCATATATTTT. Its translation: CASSLAGGSGNTIYF.

The chain links TRBV19 to TRBJ2-2, with TRBD1 matching 9 bases. V shed 1 base and J 8 bases; nucleotides not matched to a gene: 2. This CDR3 is built from 14 residues. Germline V gene lookup returns CDR1 LNHDA and CDR2 SQIVND (reference sequence). CDR3: CASSIGTGAGELFF. CDR3 DNA sequence: TGTGCCAGTAGTATAGGGACAGGGGCTGGGGAGCTGTTTTTT.

This sequence joins TRBV9 and TRBJ2-7; 8 positions match TRBD1. Per germline, CDR1 SGDLS and CDR2 YYNGEE. The V gene end was trimmed by 4 bases and the J gene end by 5 bases; junction bases not matched to a gene: 11. The CDR3 is made up of 15 amino acids. This CDR3 is CASSLGQGKAHEQYF. For the CDR3, the DNA is TGTGCCAGCAGCCTAGGACAGGGTAAGGCCCACGAGCAGTACTTC.

The chain employs TRBV11-2 and TRBJ2-5; 9 nucleotides match TRBD1. The V gene's germline CDR1 is SGHAT and CDR2 FQNNGV. The CDR3 extends over 15 amino acids. Trimming took 8 bases from V and 3 from J; bases not matched to a gene: 10. The CDR3: CASRPGTGFKETQYF. For the CDR3, the DNA is TGTGCCAGCCGTCCAGGGACAGGGTTTAAAGAGACCCAGTACTTC.

The chain has TRBV6-6 and TRBJ1-6; TRBD1 is a possible D gene (5 bases). From germline, CDR1 is MNHNY and CDR2 SVGAGI (reference sequence). The CDR3 contains 12 residues. V gave up 10 bases and J gave up 7 bases, with 11 bases separating them. The CDR3 region has the DNA TGTGCCACCTCTGGGGGGAATTCACCCCTCCACTTT. Protein sequence: CATSGGNSPLHF.

In DNA form, the CDR3 reads TGTGCCAGCAGCCCCCGGGACAGGGGGCTTAACTATGGCTACACCTTC. Translation: CASSPRDRGLNYGYTF. The rearrangement links TRBV7-2 to TRBJ1-2; 12 bases are a match to TRBD1. Germline V gene data show CDR1 as SGHTA and CDR2 as FQGNSA. V trimming: 5 bases; J trimming: 1 base; junction bases outside the gene matches: 5. The CDR3 length is 16 residues.

This clone appeared a few times. The V and J genes are TRBV6-5 and TRBJ1-1; unclear D gene. The CDR3 spans 14 residues. Trimming took off 8 bases at V and 1 base at J, with 14 bases between the two ends. Germline CDR1 MNHEY, CDR2 SVGAGI. For the CDR3, the DNA is TGTGCCAGCGAGCGGGGTGTAGAGAACACTGAAGCTTTCTTT. This sequence encodes CASERGVENTEAFF.

The CDR3 loop reads CASSEGGSTGELFF. The CDR3 DNA sequence: TGCGCCAGCAGTGAGGGGGGGAGCACCGGGGAGCTGTTTTTT. The chain recombines TRBV10-2 with TRBJ2-2, with D maybe TRBD2 (6 bases). This CDR3 is 14 amino acids long. V gave up 2 bases and J gave up 4 bases, with 8 bases separating them. The germline V gene has CDR1 WSHSY and CDR2 SAAADI.

This clone has a handful of counts. J is TRBJ1-3 and V is TRBV18; D unclear. The CDR3 has 16 residues. From germline, CDR1 is KGHSH and CDR2 LQKENI. Deletions cut 3 bases from V and 1 base from J, with 13 bases between. The CDR3 reads CASSPQIGQSGNTIYF. The CDR3 DNA reads TGTGCCAGCTCACCCCAGATCGGGCAATCTGGAAACACCATATATTTT.

The J gene is TRBJ2-1, the V gene TRBV30; 7 bases line up with TRBD2. J gave up 4 bases and V 2 bases, and 5 bases lay outside the gene matches. CDR1 is GTSNPN, CDR2 SVGIG, per germline (reference sequence). The CDR3 is made up of 14 amino acids. CDR3 in amino acids: CAWSPLAAYNEQFF. CDR3 coding DNA: TGTGCCTGGAGTCCTCTAGCGGCTTACAATGAGCAGTTCTTC.

The chain employs TRBV30 and TRBJ1-5, with D maybe TRBD1 (5 bases). Germline V lookup: CDR1 GTSNPN, CDR2 SVGIG (reference sequence). This CDR3 is built from 13 residues. Trimming stripped 5 bases from V and 8 bases from J, with 16 bases between. In DNA, the CDR3 is TGTGCCTGGGGCCCGGGGCAGGTGGAGCCCCAGCATTTT. As protein: CAWGPGQVEPQHF. Drawing the rest from reference TRBV30 and TRBJ1-5, the complete variable domain is SQTIHQWPATLVQPVGSPLSLECTVEGTSNPNLYWYRQAAGRGLQLLFYSVGIGQISSEVPQNLSASRPQDRQFILSSKKLLLSDSGFYLCAWGPGQVEPQHFGDGTRLSIL.

V and J are TRBV6-9 and TRBJ2-5; 8 bases line up with TRBD2. With V trimmed by 6 bases and J by 3 bases, 9 bases remained unmatched. Looked up from germline, CDR1 is MNHGY and CDR2 is SVAAGI. The CDR3 contains 15 residues. This CDR3 is CASSPVRGGKETQYF. The CDR3 DNA is TGTGCCAGCAGCCCTGTCCGGGGGGGGAAAGAGACCCAGTACTTC.

The V gene is TRBV7-6, the J gene TRBJ2-7; tentative D call: TRBD2 (6 bases). V dropped 3 bases and J dropped 6 bases, with 9 bases sitting between them. The CDR3 is 12 residues long. Germline-derived CDR1 and CDR2 are SGHVS and FNYEAQ. In nucleotides, the CDR3 is TGTGCCAGCAGCTTGGGCGGGACCGAGCAGTACTTC. Its protein product is CASSLGGTEQYF. The variable domain in full, completed from reference TRBV7-6 and TRBJ2-7, reads GAGVSQSPRYKVTKRGQDVALRCDPISGHVSLYWYRQALGQGPEFLTYFNYEAQQDKSGLPNDRFSAERPEGSISTLTIQRTEQRDSAMYRCASSLGGTEQYFGPGTRLTVT.

Details on this clone: Other DNA sequences in the same sample also yield this CDR3. The V and J genes are TRBV30 and TRBJ1-5; perhaps TRBD1 as D (5 bases). The germline V gene has CDR1 GTSNPN and CDR2 SVGIG (reference sequence). CDR3 length equals 13 residues. The germline V and J ends were trimmed by 1 base and 3 bases, with 7 bases remaining between them. The CDR3 nucleotides read TGTGCCTGGAGTGGAGGGGACAATCAGCCCCAGCATTTT. Protein: CAWSGGDNQPQHF.

The chain links TRBV5-1 to TRBJ2-1, with 12 bases identical to TRBD2. Losses at the gene ends were 4 bases for V and 8 bases for J; bases not matched to a gene: 13. The germline V gene has CDR1 SGHRS and CDR2 YFSETQ. The CDR3 length is 17 residues. This CDR3 is CASSPDGWTSGVYEQFF. CDR3 DNA: TGCGCCAGCAGCCCCGACGGGTGGACTAGCGGGGTCTATGAGCAGTTCTTC.

This clone was seen just once. Sequence at one end of the junction differs from germline and may be a read error. The chain joins TRBV11-3 to TRBJ2-2; tentatively, D is TRBD1 (5 bases). The CDR3 covers 15 residues. In germline, CDR1 is SGHNT, CDR2 YENEEA. This CDR3 is CASSPAGQNIGELFF. For the CDR3, the DNA is TGTGCCAGCAGCCCCGCAGGGCAAAACATCGGGGAGCTGTTTTTT. Looking up the rest from reference TRBV11-3 and TRBJ2-2 gives the full variable domain: EAGVVQSPRYKIIEKKQPVAFWCNPISGHNTLYWYLQNLGQGPELLIRYENEEAVDDSQLPKDRFSAERLKGVDSTLKIQPAELGDSAVYLCASSPAGQNIGELFFGEGSRLTVL.

This chain uses TRBV19 with TRBJ1-1; D not resolved. V gave up 5 bases and J gave up 4 bases, with 14 bases separating them. Germline V gives CDR1 LNHDA, CDR2 SQIVND (reference sequence). CDR3 length equals 14 residues. CDR3 DNA: TGTGCCAGTAGTCGACGCCCCAGTAGCACTGAAGCTTTCTTT. It codes for CASSRRPSSTEAFF.

V usage is TRBV18 and J usage is TRBJ2-3; possible D gene TRBD1, 5 bases. The CDR3 has 16 residues. Trimming took off 3 bases at V and 0 bases at J, with 13 bases between the two ends. Per the germline V gene, CDR1 is KGHSH and CDR2 is LQKENI. Written as DNA, the CDR3 is TGTGCCAGCTCACCCCCTAGGGGATCTAGCACAGATACGCAGTATTTT. Its translation: CASSPPRGSSTDTQYF. Together with reference TRBV18 and TRBJ2-3, the CDR3 gives the full variable domain: NAGVMQNPRHLVRRRGQEARLRCSPMKGHSHVYWYRQLPEEGLKFMVYLQKENIIDESGMPKERFSAEFPKEGPSILRIQQVVRGDSAAYFCASSPPRGSSTDTQYFGPGTRLTVL.

J is TRBJ2-1 and V is TRBV28; TRBD2 agrees at 15 bases. This CDR3 has 18 amino acids. CDR1 is MDHEN and CDR2 is SYDVKM in the germline V gene. V trimming: 5 bases; J trimming: 6 bases; junction bases outside the gene matches: 11. The CDR3 coding sequence is TGTGCCAGCAGTCCGGGGACTAGCGGGGGGCCCTCCCGCAATGAGCAGTTCTTC. Amino acid sequence: CASSPGTSGGPSRNEQFF.